Below, 29 T cell receptor beta chains from the same sample are listed, as sequenced in a study of T cell clonality in common variable immunodeficiency. Profiled with immunoSEQ multiplex PCR; TCRdb holds only in-frame clones, not every one. Singletons are absent from the sample, which has roughly 70,000 clones. Input material: peripheral blood mononuclear cells. Source of these receptors: a person aged 18-70 years in good health.

Worth noting for this clone: The read comes to an end 3 residues before the CDR3 does, leaving the germline J gene to fill in the end. J is TRBJ1-6 and V is TRBV18, with 9 nucleotides matching TRBD1. The CDR3 totals 15 residues. Germline V gene lookup returns CDR1 KGHSH and CDR2 LQKENI. The V segment lost 3 bases and the J segment 7 bases; nucleotides outside the gene matches: 4. CDR3 sequence reads: CASSPGQGRNSPLHF. Partial CDR3 DNA: TGTGCCAGCTCACCTGGACAGGGGAGGAATTCACCC.

Ten or more counts support this clone. The read terminates 3 residues before the CDR3 end, so the remaining end is supplied by the germline J gene. The J gene is TRBJ1-2, the V gene TRBV2; D not resolved. The V gene's germline CDR1 is SNHLY and CDR2 FYNNEI. The CDR3 totals 14 residues. V dropped 6 bases and J dropped 6 bases, with 17 bases sitting between them. The CDR3 DNA, read in part, is TGTGCCAGCAGCGAGCTAGAGGCCTGGGATGGC. This sequence encodes CASSELEAWDG. The whole CDR3 reads CASSELEAWDGYTF.

This clone was seen ten or more times. The read stops 3 residues short of the end of the CDR3; the missing end is completed from the germline J gene. The rearrangement uses TRBV11-2 and TRBJ2-3; 9 bases map to TRBD2. With V trimmed by 1 base and J by 3 bases, 2 bases remained unmatched. The CDR3 is made up of 15 amino acids. The germline CDR1 and CDR2 sequences are SGHAT and FQNNGV. The CDR3 DNA, read in part, is TGTGCCAGCAGCTTAGGAGCGGGAGGTACAGATACG. It specifies CASSLGAGGTDT. The entire CDR3 is CASSLGAGGTDTQYF.

This clone was seen many times. The sequence runs out 3 residues before the end of the CDR3; the remainder is reconstructed from the germline J gene. The chain employs TRBV18 and TRBJ2-1, with 10 bases fitting TRBD2. Germline assignment: CDR1 KGHSH and CDR2 LQKENI. The V segment lost 6 bases and the J segment 4 bases; nucleotides outside the gene matches: 3. This CDR3 contains 14 residues. The chain's CDR3 is CASSGTSEYNEQFF. Partial CDR3 DNA: TGTGCCAGCTCTGGGACTAGCGAGTACAATGAG.

This clone was counted many times. The CDR3 goes on 3 residues after the read ends, and that part is filled in from the germline J gene. This chain joins TRBV20-1 and TRBJ1-5; 7 nucleotides line up with TRBD1. This CDR3 has 12 amino acids. Germline V CDR1 and CDR2: DFQATT, SNEGSKA (reference sequence). The J segment lost 7 bases and the V segment lost 5 bases, leaving 5 bases of the junction unmatched. Partial CDR3 DNA: TGCAGTGCTTCAGGGGGAGACCAGCCC. Translation gives CSASGGDQP. The entire CDR3 protein reads CSASGGDQPQHF.

Many counts were recorded for this clone. The CDR3 is cut off 3 residues early in the read; its end comes from the germline J gene. The chain has TRBV5-4 and TRBJ1-4, with a possible D match to TRBD1 (5 bases). The V end lost 0 bases, the J end lost 10 bases, and 10 bases lay between the germline ends. CDR1 and CDR2 (germline): SGHNT, YYREEE (reference sequence). The length of the CDR3 is 13 residues. CDR3 region: CASSLENGGKLFF. CDR3 DNA, as far as it was read: TGTGCCAGCAGCTTGGAGAACGGGGGAAAA. Full variable domain (missing parts from reference TRBV5-4 and TRBJ1-4): ETGVTQSPTHLIKTRGQQVTLRCSSQSGHNTVSWYQQALGQGPQFIFQYYREEENGRGNFPPRFSGLQFPNYSSELNVNALELDDSALYLCASSLENGGKLFFGSGTQLSVL.

There are many counts of this clone. The CDR3 end lies 3 residues beyond the end of the read and is filled in from the germline J gene. V and J are TRBV20-1 and TRBJ2-7, with D possibly matching TRBD2 (5 bases). Germline V lookup: CDR1 DFQATT, CDR2 SNEGSKA (reference sequence). The CDR3 contains 13 residues. The germline V and J ends were trimmed by 3 bases and 2 bases, with 11 bases remaining between them. CDR3 DNA (partial): TGCAGTGCTAGGGCGGGTGGCGCCTACGAG. Amino acid sequence: CSARAGGAYE. Given in full, the CDR3 is CSARAGGAYEQYF.

This clone has at least ten counts. The read stops 3 residues short of the end of the CDR3; the missing end is completed from the germline J gene. The chain uses TRBV7-8 and TRBJ2-7; D is unresolved. Germline values: CDR1 SGHVS, CDR2 FQNEAQ. V was clipped by 4 bases and J by 3 bases, with 13 bases between them. This CDR3 region has 14 residues. The sequenced CDR3 bases are TGTGCCAGCAGCTCTGCGGTAGTAGTCTACGAG. It specifies CASSSAVVVYE. The whole CDR3 sequence is CASSSAVVVYEQYF.

This clone was found many times. The read ends 3 residues early relative to the CDR3; the germline J gene fills the gap. This chain connects TRBV5-4 to TRBJ2-4; D might be TRBD1 (6 bases). Looked up from germline, CDR1 is SGHNT and CDR2 is YYREEE (reference sequence). This CDR3 comprises 13 residues. V lost 3 bases and J 5 bases, leaving 9 bases between the germline ends. Here the CDR3 reads CASSYRTENIQYF. The covered CDR3 bases are TGTGCCAGCAGCTATAGGACAGAAAACATT. The whole variable domain, filled in from reference TRBV5-4 and TRBJ2-4, reads ETGVTQSPTHLIKTRGQQVTLRCSSQSGHNTVSWYQQALGQGPQFIFQYYREEENGRGNFPPRFSGLQFPNYSSELNVNALELDDSALYLCASSYRTENIQYFGAGTRLSVL.

For this clone: The read halts 3 residues ahead of the CDR3 end, with the missing end drawn from the germline J gene. The J gene is TRBJ2-7, the V gene TRBV27; D unclear. Germline V CDR1 and CDR2: MNHEY, SMNVEV (reference sequence). V lost 6 bases and J lost 5, with 11 bases in between. This CDR3 has 12 residues. The DNA read from the CDR3 is TGTGCCAGCAGCCAGTCAGGTCACGAG. Amino acids: CASSQSGHE. The full CDR3 sequence reads CASSQSGHEQYF.

This clone was observed many times. The missing CDR3 end, 3 residues past where the read stops, is filled in from the germline J gene. The chain is built from TRBV7-3 and TRBJ2-1; 11 bases agree with TRBD2. The CDR3 covers 16 residues. CDR1 SGHTA and CDR2 FQGTGA come from the germline V gene. With V trimmed by 6 bases and J by 4 bases, 8 bases remained unmatched. The CDR3 bases that were read are TGTGCCAGCAGGGAGACTAGCGGGAACAGTTACAATGAG. Its protein product is CASRETSGNSYNE. The complete CDR3 reads CASRETSGNSYNEQFF.

This clone was counted many times. The read is 3 residues too short to cover the CDR3 end, so that end is filled in from the germline J gene. J is TRBJ2-2 and V is TRBV19; weak D call: TRBD1 (6 bases). The V end lost 2 bases, the J end lost 6 bases, and 16 bases lay between the germline ends. Germline V gene data show CDR1 as LNHDA and CDR2 as SQIVND (reference sequence). The CDR3 length is 16 residues. The CDR3 sequence: CASSIPIWTVPGELFF. The DNA read from the CDR3 is TGTGCCAGTAGTATACCTATCTGGACAGTTCCCGGGGAG.

The table lists this clone with many counts. The sequenced fragment ends 3 residues before the CDR3 boundary, so the rest is inferred from the germline J gene. This chain uses TRBV30 with TRBJ1-5; D is perhaps TRBD1 (5 bases). V shed 1 base and J shed 3 bases, with 16 bases lying between them. The CDR3 contains 16 residues. CDR1 and CDR2 (germline): GTSNPN, SVGIG (reference sequence). The covered CDR3 bases are TGTGCCTGGAGTGGGGGGGAGGGAGTCGTCAATCAGCCC. Amino acids: CAWSGGEGVVNQP. The entire CDR3 reads CAWSGGEGVVNQPQHF.

This clone has only a few counts. Germline and junction disagree at one end, which may indicate a read error. The CDR3 end is not reached by the read, which stops 3 residues before it; the germline J gene fills it in. The chain has TRBV7-9 and TRBJ2-3; D ambiguous. Looked up from germline, CDR1 is SEHNR and CDR2 is FQNEAQ (reference sequence). This CDR3 is 15 amino acids long. The DNA read from the CDR3 is TGTTCCAGCAGCTTAAAGCCGTCTAGCACAGATACG. As protein: CSSSLKPSSTDT. The whole CDR3 reads CSSSLKPSSTDTQYF. The full variable domain, with the rest looked up from reference TRBV7-9 and TRBJ2-3, is DTGVSQNPRHKITKRGQNVTFRCDPISEHNRLYWYRQTLGQGPEFLTYFQNEAQLEKSRLLSDRFSAERPKGSFSTLEIQRTEQGDSAMYLCSSSLKPSSTDTQYFGPGTRLTVL.

This clone was seen only a few times. Sequencing ends 3 residues short of the CDR3 end; the germline J gene provides the rest. The V and J genes are TRBV7-6 and TRBJ2-7; TRBD2 matches at 12 bases. This CDR3 has 14 residues. The germline V gene has CDR1 SGHVS and CDR2 FNYEAQ. The ends lost 1 base at V and 5 bases at J; junction bases unmatched: 0. The CDR3 loop is CASSLGLAGDEQYF. CDR3 bases read: TGTGCCAGCAGCTTAGGACTAGCGGGAGACGAG. The full variable domain, with the rest looked up from reference TRBV7-6 and TRBJ2-7, is GAGVSQSPRYKVTKRGQDVALRCDPISGHVSLYWYRQALGQGPEFLTYFNYEAQQDKSGLPNDRFSAERPEGSISTLTIQRTEQRDSAMYRCASSLGLAGDEQYFGPGTRLTVT.

This clone was recorded many times. The read ends 3 residues early relative to the CDR3; the germline J gene fills the gap. The genes are TRBV20-1 and TRBJ2-7; no clear D. The V gene's germline CDR1 is DFQATT and CDR2 SNEGSKA (reference sequence). V gave up 1 base and J gave up 3 bases, with 10 bases separating them. The CDR3 totals 13 residues. This chain's CDR3 is CSARAWQDYEQYF. Partial CDR3 DNA: TGCAGTGCTAGAGCGTGGCAGGACTACGAG.

The sample holds many counts of this clone. The read ends 3 residues early relative to the CDR3; the germline J gene fills the gap. This chain links TRBV7-2 with TRBJ2-7; no reliable D call. In germline, CDR1 is SGHTA, CDR2 FQGNSA. Trimming took off 4 bases at V and 3 bases at J, with 13 bases between the two ends. The CDR3 length is 14 residues. The CDR3 here is CASSSQDGGYEQYF. The sequenced part of the CDR3 DNA is TGTGCCAGCAGCTCCCAAGACGGCGGCTACGAG. Using reference TRBV7-2 and TRBJ2-7 for the parts outside the CDR3, the full variable domain is GAGVSQSPSNKVTEKGKDVELRCDPISGHTALYWYRQSLGQGLEFLIYFQGNSAPDKSGLPSDRFSAERTGGSVSTLTIQRTQQEDSAVYLCASSSQDGGYEQYFGPGTRLTVT.

This clone was picked up many times. Read coverage stops 3 residues before the CDR3 terminus; the germline J gene supplies the remainder. V is TRBV5-4 and J is TRBJ1-6, with a weak D call TRBD1 (5 bases). The V gene lost 2 bases and the J gene lost 7 bases, with 13 bases spanning the gap. The CDR3 runs to 15 residues. CDR1 is SGHNT, CDR2 YYREEE, per germline (reference sequence). The DNA read from the CDR3 is TGTGCCAGCAGCTTTACTCAGGGTGACAATTCACCC. Translated: CASSFTQGDNSP. The full CDR3 protein is CASSFTQGDNSPLHF.

In this sample, this clone turned up many times. The read ends 3 residues early relative to the CDR3; the germline J gene fills the gap. V usage is TRBV2 and J usage is TRBJ2-2, with a possible D match to TRBD1 (6 bases). V was pared by 5 bases and J by 4 bases, with 14 bases between. This CDR3 comprises 15 residues. Looked up from germline, CDR1 is SNHLY and CDR2 is FYNNEI. CDR3 residues: CASSTTGLATGELFF. Incomplete CDR3 DNA: TGTGCCAGCAGTACAACAGGGTTGGCCACCGGGGAG.

This clone occurred a few times. The read finishes 3 residues shy of the CDR3 end, and the germline J gene is used to complete it. The J gene is TRBJ2-7, the V gene TRBV2, with a possible D match to TRBD2 (7 bases). V lost 6 bases and J 4 bases, leaving 22 bases between the germline ends. CDR1 is SNHLY and CDR2 is FYNNEI in the germline V gene. The CDR3 sequence is 16 residues long. The CDR3 here is CASRPLGGGIAYEQYF. The CDR3 DNA, read in part, is TGTGCCAGCAGACCCCTAGGGGGGGGGATTGCTTACGAG.

This clone has at least ten counts. The CDR3 end is not reached by the read, which stops 3 residues before it; the germline J gene fills it in. This chain links TRBV29-1 with TRBJ2-2; TRBD1 is a possible D gene (5 bases). Trimming took 4 bases from V and 4 from J, leaving 19 bases between them. Germline V gene lookup returns CDR1 SQVTM and CDR2 ANQGSEA. This CDR3 is 16 amino acids long. CDR3: CSVVAFLGRGTGELFF. CDR3 bases read: TGCAGCGTTGTGGCCTTCCTTGGAAGGGGCACCGGGGAG.

This clone came up many times. Coverage ceases 3 residues before the CDR3 finishes, and the germline J gene fills in the end. The gene calls are TRBV14 and TRBJ2-7, with 12 positions matching TRBD2. From germline, CDR1 is SGHDN and CDR2 FVKESK. Germline trimming cut 3 bases from V and 5 bases from J; bases unmatched to any gene: 11. CDR3 length equals 17 residues. The CDR3 sequence is CASSHLTPSGRAHEQYF. The sequenced CDR3 bases are TGTGCCAGCAGCCACCTGACCCCTAGCGGGAGGGCCCACGAG.

Worth noting for this clone: The read falls 3 residues short of the CDR3 end, and the missing part is taken from the germline J gene. The V call is TRBV2, the J call TRBJ2-3; D is perhaps TRBD2 (6 bases). Trimming shortened V by 6 bases and J by 2 bases, and 12 bases separated the two germline ends. This CDR3 has 14 residues. Germline V lookup: CDR1 SNHLY, CDR2 FYNNEI. The DNA read from the CDR3 is TGTGCCAGCAGGCCCGGGACTGCCACAGATACG. Translating gives CASRPGTATDT. The entire CDR3 sequence reads CASRPGTATDTQYF.

Ten or more counts support this clone. The read finishes 3 residues shy of the CDR3 end, and the germline J gene is used to complete it. The gene calls are TRBV30 and TRBJ2-3, with D possibly TRBD1 on 6 matching bases. The CDR3 totals 14 residues. Trimming stripped 4 bases from V and 5 bases from J, with 16 bases between. Germline V gene sequence: CDR1 GTSNPN, CDR2 SVGIG (reference sequence). The CDR3 loop reads CAWTFTGRGDTQYF. The CDR3 bases that were read are TGTGCCTGGACTTTCACAGGGAGAGGAGATACG.

This clone was seen at least ten times. The DNA ends 3 residues before the CDR3 does, and the rest of the CDR3 is filled in from the germline J gene. The rearrangement links TRBV2 to TRBJ1-1; 8 positions agree with TRBD1. The CDR3 sequence is 15 residues long. With 6 bases clipped from V and 1 base from J, the junction kept 7 bases outside the gene matches. CDR1 SNHLY and CDR2 FYNNEI come from the germline V gene. The chain's CDR3 is CASSGQGLENTEAFF. The covered CDR3 bases are TGTGCCAGCAGCGGACAGGGTTTGGAGAACACTGAA.

This clone was recorded at least ten times. The part of the CDR3 DNA that was read is TGTGCCTGGAGTGCTTACAATGAG. This translates into CAWSAYNE. The complete CDR3 reads CAWSAYNEQFF. V is TRBV30 and J is TRBJ2-1; D remains ambiguous. The read ends 3 residues early relative to the CDR3; the germline J gene fills the gap. The ends were cut back, 1 base at V and 4 bases at J, with 2 bases in the middle. The germline V gene encodes CDR1 GTSNPN and CDR2 SVGIG (reference sequence). The CDR3 covers 11 residues.

At least ten counts were recorded for this clone. The read gets to within 3 residues of the CDR3 end, and the germline J gene fills in the rest. V usage is TRBV20-1 and J usage is TRBJ2-1; 8 bases are shared with TRBD2. The CDR3 has 13 residues. With V trimmed by 3 bases and J by 6 bases, 4 bases remained unmatched. The germline CDR1 and CDR2 sequences are DFQATT and SNEGSKA (reference sequence). The covered CDR3 bases are TGCAGTGCTAGTGAGCGGGAGTTCAATGAG. This translates into CSASEREFNE. The full-length CDR3 reads as CSASEREFNEQFF.

This clone has at least ten counts. CDR3 bases read: TGTGCCAGCCACCGGACTAGCGGGAGTGTAGCAGATACG. This codes for CASHRTSGSVADT. The entire CDR3 protein is CASHRTSGSVADTQYF. The V gene is TRBV2, the J gene TRBJ2-3; 13 bases agree with TRBD2. The CDR3 end is not reached by the read, which stops 3 residues before it; the germline J gene fills it in. The germline gives CDR1 SNHLY, CDR2 FYNNEI. V lost 8 bases, J lost 4 bases, and 9 bases stayed unmatched. The CDR3 runs 16 residues.

At least ten counts were recorded for this clone. The missing CDR3 end, 3 residues past where the read stops, is filled in from the germline J gene. The chain combines TRBV6-1 with TRBJ1-5, with D maybe TRBD1 (5 bases). This CDR3 spans 15 amino acids. Per germline, CDR1 MNHNS and CDR2 SASEGT. The ends were cut back, 3 bases at V and 3 bases at J, with 12 bases in the middle. The CDR3 region is CASSETWGVNQPQHF. The sequenced CDR3 bases are TGTGCCAGCAGTGAGACCTGGGGGGTCAATCAGCCC.